This T cell receptor (beta chain) derives from a study of T cell responses to AZD1222 COVID-19 vaccine. Study outcomes and limitations: It should be noted that donors were predominantly white British and more often female, and clonal diversity was possibly underestimated. Spike as a whole was targeted by vaccine-associated CD4 TCRs, dominant at 160-218 and 743-854.

The method was immunoSEQ multiplex PCR; TCRdb's version includes in-frame clones alone and lacks a portion of them. The repertoire has about 75,000 clones, 87% of them found once; the top ten carry around 18%. This CDR3 spans 11 amino acids. Trimming removed 6 bases from V and 2 bases from J, with 4 bases in between. Germline assignment: CDR1 MNHEY and CDR2 SVGAGI. About this clone: Its specificity is not known.

It was second doses at about 4 or about 12 weeks that were pooled. The input for sequencing was peripheral blood, taken 28 days after the second AZD1222 dose. This receptor was identified in an adult who received the AZD1222 COVID-19 vaccine. This chain links TRBV6-5 with TRBJ2-5; D ambiguous. CDR3 coding DNA: TGTGCCAGCAGAAAACAAGAGACCCAGTACTTC. It encodes CASRKQETQYF.